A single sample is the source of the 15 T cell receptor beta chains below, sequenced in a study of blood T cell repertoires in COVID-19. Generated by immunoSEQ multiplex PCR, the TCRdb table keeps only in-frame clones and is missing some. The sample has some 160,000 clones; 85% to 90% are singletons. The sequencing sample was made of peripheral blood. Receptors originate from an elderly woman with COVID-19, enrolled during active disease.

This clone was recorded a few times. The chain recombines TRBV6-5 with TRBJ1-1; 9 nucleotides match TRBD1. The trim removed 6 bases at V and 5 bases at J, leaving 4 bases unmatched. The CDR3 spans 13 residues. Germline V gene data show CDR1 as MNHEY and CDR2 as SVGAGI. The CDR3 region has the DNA TGTGCCAGCAGGGACAGGGGAGAGACTGAAGCTTTCTTT. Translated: CASRDRGETEAFF.

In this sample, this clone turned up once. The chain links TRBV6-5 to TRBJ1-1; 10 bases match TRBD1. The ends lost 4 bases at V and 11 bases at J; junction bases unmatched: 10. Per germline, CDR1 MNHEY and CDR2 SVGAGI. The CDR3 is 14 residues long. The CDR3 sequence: CASSSPRDRGAAFF. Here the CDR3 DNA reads TGTGCCAGCAGTTCGCCTCGGGACAGGGGTGCGGCTTTCTTT.

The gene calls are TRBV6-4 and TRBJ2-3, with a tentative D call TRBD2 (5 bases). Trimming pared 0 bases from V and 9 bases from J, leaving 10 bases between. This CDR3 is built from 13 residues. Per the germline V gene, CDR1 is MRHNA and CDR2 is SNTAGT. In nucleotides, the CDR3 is TGTGCCAGCAGTGACTCAGTGACTACGACGCAGTATTTT. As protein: CASSDSVTTTQYF.

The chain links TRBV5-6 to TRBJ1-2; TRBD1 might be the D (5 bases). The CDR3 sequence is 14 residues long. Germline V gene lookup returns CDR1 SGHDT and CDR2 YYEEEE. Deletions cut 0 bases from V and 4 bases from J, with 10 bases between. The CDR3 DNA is TGTGCCAGCAGCTTGGACAGGACCAGCTATGGCTACACCTTC. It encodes CASSLDRTSYGYTF.

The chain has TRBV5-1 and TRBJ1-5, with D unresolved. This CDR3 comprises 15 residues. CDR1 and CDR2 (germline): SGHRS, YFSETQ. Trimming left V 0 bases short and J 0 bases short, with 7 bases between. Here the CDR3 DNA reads TGCGCCAGCAGCTTGGTCCCAGATAGCAATCAGCCCCAGCATTTT. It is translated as CASSLVPDSNQPQHF.

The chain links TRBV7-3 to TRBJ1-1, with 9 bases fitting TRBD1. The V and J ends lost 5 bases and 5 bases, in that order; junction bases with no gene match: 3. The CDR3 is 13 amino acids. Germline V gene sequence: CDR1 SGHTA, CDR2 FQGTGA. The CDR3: CASSRDRVTEAFF. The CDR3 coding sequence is TGTGCCAGCAGCCGGGACAGGGTAACTGAAGCTTTCTTT.

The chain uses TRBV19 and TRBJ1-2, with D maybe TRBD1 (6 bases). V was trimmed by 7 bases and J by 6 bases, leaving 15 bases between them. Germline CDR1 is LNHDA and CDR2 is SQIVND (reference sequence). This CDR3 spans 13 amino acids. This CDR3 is CASNRGGADGYTF. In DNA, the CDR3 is TGTGCCAGTAATCGTGGGGGGGCGGATGGCTACACCTTC.

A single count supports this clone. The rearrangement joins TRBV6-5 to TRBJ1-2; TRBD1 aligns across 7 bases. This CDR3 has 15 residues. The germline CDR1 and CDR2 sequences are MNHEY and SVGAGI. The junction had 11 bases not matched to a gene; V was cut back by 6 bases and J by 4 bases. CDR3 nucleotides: TGTGCCAGCAGCGGGGACAGCCTCCTACGCTATGGCTACACCTTC. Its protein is CASSGDSLLRYGYTF.

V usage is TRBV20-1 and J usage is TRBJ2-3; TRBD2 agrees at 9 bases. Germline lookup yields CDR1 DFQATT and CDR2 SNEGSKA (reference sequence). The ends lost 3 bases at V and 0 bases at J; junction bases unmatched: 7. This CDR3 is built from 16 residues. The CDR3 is CSASKAGGTSTDTQYF. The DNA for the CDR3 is TGCAGTGCTAGTAAAGCGGGAGGAACCAGCACAGATACGCAGTATTTT.

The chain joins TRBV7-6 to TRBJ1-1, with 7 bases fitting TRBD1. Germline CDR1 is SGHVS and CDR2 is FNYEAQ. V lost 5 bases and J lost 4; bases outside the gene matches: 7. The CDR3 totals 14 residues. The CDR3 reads CASSVPGGLTEAFF. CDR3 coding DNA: TGTGCCAGCAGCGTCCCAGGGGGACTCACTGAAGCTTTCTTT.

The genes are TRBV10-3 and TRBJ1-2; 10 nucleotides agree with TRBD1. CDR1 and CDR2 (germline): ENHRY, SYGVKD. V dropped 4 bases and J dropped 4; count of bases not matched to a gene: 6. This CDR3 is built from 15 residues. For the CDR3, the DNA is TGTGCCATCAGTGGGGGACAGGGGAAGGTCTATGGCTACACCTTC. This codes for CAISGGQGKVYGYTF.

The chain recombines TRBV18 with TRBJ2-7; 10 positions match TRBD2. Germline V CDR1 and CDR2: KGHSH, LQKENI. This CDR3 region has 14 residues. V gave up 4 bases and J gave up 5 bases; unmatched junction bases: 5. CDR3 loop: CASSLGTSAHEQYF. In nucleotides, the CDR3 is TGTGCCAGCTCACTAGGGACTAGCGCCCACGAGCAGTACTTC.

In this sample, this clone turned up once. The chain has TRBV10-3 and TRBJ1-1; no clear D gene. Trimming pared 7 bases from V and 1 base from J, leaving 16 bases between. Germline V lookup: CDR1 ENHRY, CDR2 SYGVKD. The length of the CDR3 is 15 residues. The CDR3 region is CAITPGGNSNTEAFF. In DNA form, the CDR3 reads TGTGCCATCACCCCCGGAGGGAACTCGAACACTGAAGCTTTCTTT.

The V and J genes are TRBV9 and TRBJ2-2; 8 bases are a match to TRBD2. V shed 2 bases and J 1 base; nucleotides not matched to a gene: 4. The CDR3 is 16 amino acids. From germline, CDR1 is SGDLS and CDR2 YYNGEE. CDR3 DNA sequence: TGTGCCAGCAGCGTCGGGACTAGTTTGAACACCGGGGAGCTGTTTTTT. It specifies CASSVGTSLNTGELFF.

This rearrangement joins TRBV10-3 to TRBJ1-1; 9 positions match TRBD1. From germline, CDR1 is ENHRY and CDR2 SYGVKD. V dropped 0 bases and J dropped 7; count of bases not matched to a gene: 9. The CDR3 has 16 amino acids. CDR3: CAISESSWGTGSEAFF. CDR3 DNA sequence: TGTGCCATCAGTGAGTCTTCGTGGGGGACAGGGAGTGAAGCTTTCTTT.